The clone carrying this TCR beta chain was counted at least ten times. What it binds is not known. Sample time point: sample taken at primary tumor resection. Donation came from over 60 patients with untreated early-stage non-small cell lung cancer. Unsorted whole RNA of tumor, nontumor lung or frozen PBMC was sequenced. V was clipped by 7 bases and J by 2 bases; unmatched bases: 17. This CDR3 comprises 18 residues. The germline gives CDR1 SNHLY, CDR2 FYNNEI. TCRdb ran MiXCR on the 5' RACE reads and lists one entry per CDR3 protein. This sample has 20,000 or so distinct CDR3 sequences; roughly 6.5% occur once, and the top ten carry around 3.8%. The entry originates in a study of spatial heterogeneity in lung cancer. Study background: Raw-read counts averaged over ten per unique TCR and UMI combination. Study outcomes and limitations: Counts of expanded intratumoral alpha and beta TCRs tracked tumor mutation counts.

V and J are TRBV2 and TRBJ2-7; TRBD1 agrees at 10 bases. Sequencing used lung tumor tissue, obtained at surgery. The TCR was taken from a female donor with early-stage non-small cell lung cancer. This CDR3 is CASILPGQGLYVTYEQYF. In nucleotides, the CDR3 is TGTGCCAGCATCCTTCCGGGACAGGGGTTATATGTCACCTACGAGCAGTACTTC.